This TCR beta chain is from a study of OX40 agonist ivuxolimab in advanced cancers. As for the study in general: Of the participants, around 39% had some prior anti-PD-1, anti-PD-L1 or anti-CTLA-4 therapy, which was allowed.

Deletions cut 5 bases from V and 0 bases from J, with 10 bases between. The CDR3 totals 14 residues. Germline V CDR1 and CDR2: KGHSH, LQKENI. This clone showed up just once. What it binds is not known. Sequencing was performed with immunoSEQ multiplex PCR; in TCRdb, only in-frame clones are kept and a portion is missing. The sample has about 24,000 clones, about two thirds seen once. General observations from the study: It was also the case that some nonresponders had low normalized T-cell clonal expansion. CD8+ T cells showed, on average, more clonal expansion than CD4+ cells.

The sequence came from an adult with an advanced solid tumor such as melanoma, head and neck, liver or kidney cancer. The genes are TRBV18 and TRBJ2-5; perhaps TRBD2 as D (5 bases). The sample here was CD4+ or CD8+ T cells sorted from blood, taken in a trial of the OX40 agonist ivuxolimab. Here the CDR3 DNA reads TGTGCCAGCTCAGGACTTCCTAACCAAGAGACCCAGTACTTC. Its translation is CASSGLPNQETQYF.